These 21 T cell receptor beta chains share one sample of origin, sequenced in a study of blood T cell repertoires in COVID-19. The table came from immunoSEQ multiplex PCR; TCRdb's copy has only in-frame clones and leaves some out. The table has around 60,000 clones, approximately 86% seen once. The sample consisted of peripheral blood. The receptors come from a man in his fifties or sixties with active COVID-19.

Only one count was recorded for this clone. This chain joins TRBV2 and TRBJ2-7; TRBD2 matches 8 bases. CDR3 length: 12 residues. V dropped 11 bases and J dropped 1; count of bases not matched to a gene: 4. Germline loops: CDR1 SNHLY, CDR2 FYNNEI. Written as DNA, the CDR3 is TGTGCCTCAGCGGGGGATTCCTACGAGCAGTACTTC. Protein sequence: CASAGDSYEQYF. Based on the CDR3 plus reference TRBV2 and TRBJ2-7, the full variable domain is EPEVTQTPSHQVTQMGQEVILRCVPISNHLYFYWYRQILGQKVEFLVSFYNNEISEKSEIFDDQFSVERPDGSNFTLKIRSTKLEDSAMYFCASAGDSYEQYFGPGTRLTVT.

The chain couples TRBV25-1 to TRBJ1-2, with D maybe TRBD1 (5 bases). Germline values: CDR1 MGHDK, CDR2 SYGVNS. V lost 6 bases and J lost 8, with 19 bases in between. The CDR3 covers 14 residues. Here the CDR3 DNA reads TGTGCCAGCAGCCCATTGGGACTCCTGGGCGGCTACACCTTC. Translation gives CASSPLGLLGGYTF.

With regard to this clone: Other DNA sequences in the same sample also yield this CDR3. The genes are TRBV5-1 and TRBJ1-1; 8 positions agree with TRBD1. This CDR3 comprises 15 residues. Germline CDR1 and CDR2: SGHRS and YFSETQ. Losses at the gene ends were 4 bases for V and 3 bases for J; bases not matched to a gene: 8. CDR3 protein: CASSTGQGRDTEAFF. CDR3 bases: TGCGCCAGCAGCACCGGACAGGGAAGAGACACTGAAGCTTTCTTT.

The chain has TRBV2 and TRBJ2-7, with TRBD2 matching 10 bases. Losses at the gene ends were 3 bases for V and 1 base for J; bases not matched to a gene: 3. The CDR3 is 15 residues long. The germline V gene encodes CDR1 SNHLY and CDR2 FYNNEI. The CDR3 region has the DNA TGTGCCAGCAGTGATTGGACTAGCGGATCCTACGAGCAGTACTTC. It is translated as CASSDWTSGSYEQYF.

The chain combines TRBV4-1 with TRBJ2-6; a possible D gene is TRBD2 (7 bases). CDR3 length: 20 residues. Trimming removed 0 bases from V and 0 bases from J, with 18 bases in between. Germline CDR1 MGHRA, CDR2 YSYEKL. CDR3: CASSQEGAGAQPSGANVLTF. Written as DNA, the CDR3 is TGCGCCAGCAGCCAAGAAGGTGCGGGGGCCCAACCCTCTGGGGCCAACGTCCTGACTTTC.

DNA of the CDR3: TGCGCCAGCAGCCAAGATGCTAGCGGGGGGGCAAATACGCAGTATTTT. Residues: CASSQDASGGANTQYF. The J gene is TRBJ2-3, the V gene TRBV4-1; 12 nucleotides line up with TRBD2. After removal of 0 bases from V and 7 bases from J, the junction contained 5 bases not matched to a gene. Germline V gene lookup returns CDR1 MGHRA and CDR2 YSYEKL. The CDR3 has 16 amino acids.

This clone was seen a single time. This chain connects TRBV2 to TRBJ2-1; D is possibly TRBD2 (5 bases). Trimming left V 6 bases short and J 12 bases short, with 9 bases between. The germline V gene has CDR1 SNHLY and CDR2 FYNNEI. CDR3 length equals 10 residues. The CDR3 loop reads CASSEGLQFF. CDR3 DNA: TGTGCCAGCAGCGAGGGTTTGCAGTTCTTC.

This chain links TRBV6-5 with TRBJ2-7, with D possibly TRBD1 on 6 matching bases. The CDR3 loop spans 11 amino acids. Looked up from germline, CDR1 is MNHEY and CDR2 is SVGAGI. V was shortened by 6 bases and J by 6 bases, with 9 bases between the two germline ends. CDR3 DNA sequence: TGTGCCAGCAGCCTAGGGGGCGAGCAGTACTTC. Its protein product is CASSLGGEQYF.

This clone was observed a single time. The CDR3 is CASSLDRRGGPSGNTIYF. CDR3 coding DNA: TGTGCCAGCAGCTTGGATCGGCGCGGGGGGCCCTCTGGAAACACCATATATTTT. V gene TRBV5-5 combines with J gene TRBJ1-3; D may be TRBD1 (6 bases). CDR3 length equals 18 residues. Trimming pared 0 bases from V and 0 bases from J, leaving 16 bases between. CDR1 is SGHKS, CDR2 YYEKEE, per germline (reference sequence).

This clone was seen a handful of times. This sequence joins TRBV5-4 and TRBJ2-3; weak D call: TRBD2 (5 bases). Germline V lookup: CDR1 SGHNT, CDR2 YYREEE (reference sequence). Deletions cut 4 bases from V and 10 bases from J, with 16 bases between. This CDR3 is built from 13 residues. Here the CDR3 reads CASSRLGAGAQYF. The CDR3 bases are TGTGCCAGCAGCAGGTTGGGAGCCGGAGCGCAGTATTTT.

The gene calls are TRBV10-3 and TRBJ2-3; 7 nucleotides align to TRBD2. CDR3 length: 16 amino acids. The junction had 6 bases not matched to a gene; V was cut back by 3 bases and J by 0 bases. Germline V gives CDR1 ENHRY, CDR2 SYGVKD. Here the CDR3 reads CAISDGGRTSTDTQYF. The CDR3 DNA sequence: TGTGCCATCAGTGACGGGGGGAGAACTAGCACAGATACGCAGTATTTT.

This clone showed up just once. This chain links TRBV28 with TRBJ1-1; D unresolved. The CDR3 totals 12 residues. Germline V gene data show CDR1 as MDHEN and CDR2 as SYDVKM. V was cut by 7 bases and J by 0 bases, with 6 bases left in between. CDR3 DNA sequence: TGTGCCAGCAAACAAATGAACACTGAAGCTTTCTTT. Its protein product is CASKQMNTEAFF.

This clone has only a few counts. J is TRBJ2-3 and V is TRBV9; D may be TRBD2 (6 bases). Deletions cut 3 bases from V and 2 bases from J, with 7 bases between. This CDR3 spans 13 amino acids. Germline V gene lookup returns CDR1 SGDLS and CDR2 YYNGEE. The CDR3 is CASSGGLTDTQYF. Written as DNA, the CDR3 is TGTGCCAGCAGCGGGGGACTCACAGATACGCAGTATTTT.

The DNA for the CDR3 is TGCGCCAGCAGCCAAGGTTCCTCACAGGGTCCAGAAAACATTCAGTACTTC. Encoded protein: CASSQGSSQGPENIQYF. The chain links TRBV4-3 to TRBJ2-4, with a possible D match to TRBD1 (6 bases). Germline V gene lookup returns CDR1 LGHNA and CDR2 YSLEER. The CDR3 is made up of 17 amino acids. Trimming shortened V by 1 base and J by 5 bases, and 18 bases separated the two germline ends.

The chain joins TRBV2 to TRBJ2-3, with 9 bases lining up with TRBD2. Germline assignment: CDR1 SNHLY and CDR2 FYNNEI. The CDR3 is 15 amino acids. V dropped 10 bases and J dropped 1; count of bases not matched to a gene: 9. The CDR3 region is CAMGGGASGTDTQYF. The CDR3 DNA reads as TGTGCCATGGGCGGGGGGGCGTCGGGCACAGATACGCAGTATTTT.

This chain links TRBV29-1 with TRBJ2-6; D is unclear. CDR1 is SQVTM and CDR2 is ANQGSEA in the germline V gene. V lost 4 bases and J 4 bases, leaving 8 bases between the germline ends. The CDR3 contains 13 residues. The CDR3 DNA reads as TGCAGCGTTGGTTCCGGGGGGGCCAACGTCCTGACTTTC. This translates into CSVGSGGANVLTF.

The CDR3 nucleotides read TGTGCCAGCAGTGAACAGGGTAACTATGGCTACACCTTC. It codes for CASSEQGNYGYTF. The J gene is TRBJ1-2, the V gene TRBV25-1; the D gene is possibly TRBD1 (5 bases). The CDR3 spans 13 residues. Trimming took off 2 bases at V and 1 base at J, with 5 bases between the two ends. Germline V gene data show CDR1 as MGHDK and CDR2 as SYGVNS.

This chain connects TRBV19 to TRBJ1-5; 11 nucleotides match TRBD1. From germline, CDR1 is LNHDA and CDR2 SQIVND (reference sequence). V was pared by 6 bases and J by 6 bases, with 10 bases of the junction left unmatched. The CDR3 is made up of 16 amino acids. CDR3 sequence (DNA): TGTGCCAGTAGCCGCGGACAGGGGGCTTCGGGTCAGCCCCAGCATTTT. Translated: CASSRGQGASGQPQHF.

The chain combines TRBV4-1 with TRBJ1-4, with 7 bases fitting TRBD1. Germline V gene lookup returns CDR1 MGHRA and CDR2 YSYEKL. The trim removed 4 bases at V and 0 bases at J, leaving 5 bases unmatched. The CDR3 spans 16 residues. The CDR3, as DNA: TGCGCCAGCAGCCGGGGCGACAGGGCAACTAATGAAAAACTGTTTTTT. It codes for CASSRGDRATNEKLFF.

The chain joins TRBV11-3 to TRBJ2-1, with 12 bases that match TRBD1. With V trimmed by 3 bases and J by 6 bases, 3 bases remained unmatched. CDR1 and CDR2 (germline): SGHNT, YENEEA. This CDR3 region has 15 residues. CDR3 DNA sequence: TGTGCCAGCAGCTTCGGGACAGGGGGCCCCAATGAGCAGTTCTTC. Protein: CASSFGTGGPNEQFF.

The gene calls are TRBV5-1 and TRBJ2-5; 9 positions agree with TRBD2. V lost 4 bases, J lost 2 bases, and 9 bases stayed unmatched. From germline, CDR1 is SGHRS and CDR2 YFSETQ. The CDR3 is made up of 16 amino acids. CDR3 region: CASSRGTSLGQETQYF. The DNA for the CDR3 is TGCGCCAGCAGCCGCGGGACTAGCCTAGGACAAGAGACCCAGTACTTC.